The 11 T cell receptor beta chains below come from one sample, sequenced in a study of tumor-infiltrating lymphocytes in primary liver carcinoma. For each extraction, RNA and DNA were obtained together from approximately 20-30 mg of unsorted bulk tissue. cDNA specific to TCR beta was made from 450 to 650 ng of total RNA, with a constant-region primer employed for priming. Library construction for TCR beta comprised three nested multiplex PCR rounds performed with slightly modified ARM-PCR. The opening two PCR rounds, approximately 10 cycles each, paired TRBV1-TRBV30 forward primers with a C-beta reverse primer. One entry per CDR3 protein, called by TCRdb with MiXCR from the multiplex PCR reads. The sample comprises about 78,000 distinct CDR3 sequences, over 60% of which are singletons, and 28% rests with the top ten. The sample consisted of liver tumor tissue from sampling region 4. Described subset: tumor region T4, right-lateral pole. These receptors all stem from a man aged 35 to 55 with primary liver carcinoma and hepatitis B virus infection.

There are many counts of this clonotype. This chain links TRBV7-9 with TRBJ2-7; D remains unclear. CDR3 size: 16 residues. V dropped 7 bases and J dropped 1 base, with 20 bases sitting between them. Germline CDR1 is SEHNR and CDR2 is FQNEAQ (reference sequence). Written as DNA, the CDR3 is TGTGCCAGCACCCCCACCCCCTCCTCACTATCCTACGAGCAGTACTTC. Protein: CASTPTPSSLSYEQYF.

The sample holds one count of this clonotype. This chain uses TRBV2 with TRBJ2-1, with D perhaps matching TRBD1 (6 bases). V dropped 6 bases and J dropped 5 bases, with 14 bases sitting between them. This CDR3 has 14 residues. Germline lookup yields CDR1 SNHLY and CDR2 FYNNEI. The CDR3 here is CASRSGTSDNEQFF. The CDR3 DNA sequence: TGTGCCAGCAGGTCCGGGACATCAGACAATGAGCAGTTCTTC.

The sample holds a few counts of this clonotype. This sequence may be a read error, since a much larger clone differs from it by one base. The conserved phenylalanine or tryptophan normally closing the CDR3 is absent here, so this likely arose from a read error. This chain's CDR3 is CAISDRAGLSQETQYL. The CDR3 coding sequence is TGTGCCATCAGTGACCGGGCTGGTCTCTCCCAAGAGACCCAGTACCTC. The chain carries TRBV10-3 and TRBJ2-5; D is unclear. CDR1 is ENHRY and CDR2 is SYGVKD in the germline V gene. The CDR3 is 16 amino acids. The V end was cut by 3 bases, the J end by 1 base, with 15 bases between.

The chain has TRBV19 and TRBJ2-1; 15 bases are shared with TRBD2. Looked up from germline, CDR1 is LNHDA and CDR2 is SQIVND (reference sequence). The CDR3 has 16 residues. V dropped 4 bases and J dropped 8; count of bases not matched to a gene: 6. The CDR3 DNA reads TGTGCCAGTAGTACCCCCGGACTAGCGGGAGGGGATGAGCAGTTCTTC. It yields the protein CASSTPGLAGGDEQFF.

Concerning this clonotype: A junction boundary mismatches the germline segment, possibly from a read error. The chain employs TRBV12-3 or TRBV12-4 and TRBJ1-4; D not certain. This CDR3 spans 14 amino acids. CDR3 nucleotides: TGTGCCAGCACCTCGAGGGAAGCTAATGAAAAACTGTTTTTC. Translated: CASTSREANEKLFF.

As concerns this clonotype: Germline and junction disagree at one end, which may indicate a read error. The genes are TRBV5-6 and TRBJ2-3; 9 nucleotides line up with TRBD2. The CDR3 totals 14 residues. From germline, CDR1 is SGHDT and CDR2 YYEEEE. CDR3 loop: CASSFSGSTNTQYF. As DNA, the CDR3 is TGTGCCAGCAGCTTTAGCGGGAGTACAAATACGCAATATTTT.

Of note for this clonotype: One junction end disagrees with the germline gene, perhaps due to a read error. The chain has TRBV6-1 and TRBJ1-1, with a weak D call TRBD1 (6 bases). Germline CDR1 MNHNS, CDR2 SASEGT. The CDR3 has 17 residues. Written as DNA, the CDR3 is TGTGCCAGCAATGGCCGGGACACTGACTTCGGATATGGTGAAGCTTCCTTT. This codes for CASNGRDTDFGYGEASF.

V and J are TRBV11-2 and TRBJ1-2; D unclear. This CDR3 has 13 residues. Germline-derived CDR1 and CDR2 are SGHAT and FQNNGV. The V end was cut by 5 bases, the J end by 8 bases, with 15 bases between. The CDR3 here is CASSPPWARGYTF. CDR3 sequence (DNA): TGTGCCAGCAGCCCCCCTTGGGCCCGCGGCTACACCTTC.

Of note for this clonotype: At one end the junction does not follow the germline gene, possibly because of a read error. In DNA form, the CDR3 reads TGTGCCAACAGCTTTTTGGTTAGCACCGGGGAGCTGCTTTTT. It specifies CANSFLVSTGELLF. The chain recombines TRBV11-2 with TRBJ2-2; a weak D match, TRBD2 (5 bases). Germline-derived CDR1 and CDR2 are SGHAT and FQNNGV. This CDR3 spans 14 amino acids.

Details on this clonotype: One end of the junction fails to match germline, which may point to a read error. The chain combines TRBV29-1 with TRBJ2-7, with TRBD1 matching 7 bases. Germline V gene sequence: CDR1 SQVTM, CDR2 ANQGSEA. The length of the CDR3 is 14 residues. This chain's CDR3 is CSAGAGTGDNERYF. The CDR3 DNA is TGCAGCGCTGGAGCCGGAACAGGGGACAACGAGCGGTACTTC.

This chain links TRBV10-3 with TRBJ2-5, with D hard to call. Looked up from germline, CDR1 is ENHRY and CDR2 is SYGVKD. Trimming stripped 3 bases from V and 4 bases from J, with 6 bases between. The CDR3 extends over 12 amino acids. CDR3 sequence reads: CAISDPLETQYF. The DNA of the CDR3 is TGTGCCATCAGTGATCCGTTAGAGACCCAGTACTTC.